A single sample is the source of the 12 T cell receptor beta chains below, sequenced in a study of T-cell memory formation after mild COVID-19. TCRdb reprocessed the 5' RACE reads with MiXCR, giving one entry per CDR3 protein. The sample shows 500,000 to 650,000 distinct CDR3 sequences, less than 25% of them seen only once. The sample comprised PBMCs or a T cell subset sorted from them (not recorded which). These receptors were collected from an adult woman who had mild COVID-19 (a few samples of this study predate the infection). Cell type and time point are not known.

The V call is TRBV9, the J call TRBJ1-2; D call uncertain. This CDR3 comprises 16 residues. Trimming took off 4 bases at V and 4 bases at J, with 20 bases between the two ends. Germline assignment: CDR1 SGDLS and CDR2 YYNGEE. The CDR3 nucleotides read TGTGCCAGCAGCTTCGAGGACGGACCGGAGGTCTATGGCTACACCTTC. Its translation is CASSFEDGPEVYGYTF.

J is TRBJ1-2 and V is TRBV5-1; no firm D call. V lost 4 bases and J lost 4, with 11 bases in between. CDR3 length: 13 residues. Germline V gene lookup returns CDR1 SGHRS and CDR2 YFSETQ. The CDR3 is CASSPVDGYGYTF. The CDR3, as DNA: TGCGCCAGCAGCCCGGTCGACGGCTATGGCTACACCTTC.

This clonotype was observed a few times. The chain recombines TRBV6-2 or TRBV6-3 with TRBJ2-7; D is ambiguous. The CDR3 loop spans 13 amino acids. CDR1 is MNHEY and CDR2 is SVGEGT in the germline V gene. V was shortened by 6 bases and J by 3 bases, with 12 bases between the two germline ends. Here the CDR3 reads CASRTGWGYEQYF. The DNA for the CDR3 is TGTGCCAGCAGGACCGGATGGGGCTACGAGCAGTACTTC.

The CDR3 loop is CAGATGFNQPQHF. The CDR3 DNA sequence: TGTGCCGGAGCAACAGGGTTTAATCAGCCCCAGCATTTT. This chain connects TRBV19 to TRBJ1-5, with D possibly TRBD1 on 6 matching bases. The CDR3 covers 13 residues. In germline, CDR1 is LNHDA, CDR2 SQIVND (reference sequence). The V and J ends lost 11 bases and 4 bases respectively, with 15 bases between them.

The J gene is TRBJ2-2, the V gene TRBV29-1, with D maybe TRBD2 (5 bases). CDR1 is SQVTM, CDR2 ANQGSEA, per germline. The ends were cut back, 2 bases at V and 5 bases at J, with 9 bases in the middle. The CDR3 totals 13 residues. CDR3 loop: CSVERTETGELFF. DNA of the CDR3: TGCAGCGTTGAAAGGACTGAGACCGGGGAGCTGTTTTTT.

This chain joins TRBV12-3 or TRBV12-4 and TRBJ2-1; D may be TRBD1 or TRBD2 (5 bases each). V was clipped by 4 bases and J by 6 bases, with 7 bases between them. This CDR3 has 12 amino acids. CDR3 sequence (DNA): TGTGCCAGCAGTTCCGGGGCCAATGAGCAGTTCTTC. Translation gives CASSSGANEQFF.

This clonotype was detected only a few times. The rearrangement links TRBV5-1 to TRBJ2-2; D is perhaps TRBD1 (6 bases). With 3 bases removed from V and 3 bases from J, the gap between germline ends came to 18 bases. The CDR3 spans 17 residues. Germline assignment: CDR1 SGHRS and CDR2 YFSETQ. The CDR3 spells CASSWASSPGDTGELFF. The CDR3 DNA sequence: TGCGCCAGCAGCTGGGCGTCTAGCCCAGGGGACACCGGGGAGCTGTTTTTT.

The V and J genes are TRBV11-2 and TRBJ1-1, with D perhaps matching TRBD1 (5 bases). The V and J ends lost 1 base and 6 bases respectively, with 15 bases between them. CDR1 and CDR2 from the germline V gene are SGHAT and FQNNGV. The CDR3 totals 15 residues. The CDR3 loop is CASSLAGGKYAEAFF. CDR3 nucleotides: TGTGCCAGCAGCTTAGCGGGGGGGAAGTACGCTGAAGCTTTCTTT.

This clonotype was detected a few times. J is TRBJ1-1 and V is TRBV14, with D possibly matching TRBD1 (5 bases). V lost 0 bases and J 1 base, leaving 9 bases between the germline ends. Germline loops: CDR1 SGHDN, CDR2 FVKESK. This CDR3 is built from 15 residues. The CDR3, as DNA: TGTGCCAGCAGCCAAGATACAGGAGGGAACACTGAAGCTTTCTTT. Translated, it gives CASSQDTGGNTEAFF.

The sample holds a few counts of this clonotype. This chain joins TRBV7-8 and TRBJ2-1; D is unclear. The CDR3 extends over 14 amino acids. V shed 3 bases and J shed 0 bases, with 6 bases lying between them. The germline V gene encodes CDR1 SGHVS and CDR2 FQNEAQ. The CDR3 protein is CASSLTVSYNEQFF. The CDR3 bases are TGTGCCAGCAGCTTGACGGTCTCCTACAATGAGCAGTTCTTC. Variable domain in full (rest from reference TRBV7-8 and TRBJ2-1): GAGVSQSPRYKVAKRGQDVALRCDPISGHVSLFWYQQALGQGPEFLTYFQNEAQLDKSGLPSDRFFAERPEGSVSTLKIQRTQQEDSAVYLCASSLTVSYNEQFFGPGTRLTVL.

The gene calls are TRBV4-3 and TRBJ2-3; 8 bases agree with TRBD1. The germline gives CDR1 LGHNA, CDR2 YSLEER. V shed 3 bases, J shed 6 bases, and the junction held 5 bases outside the gene matches. This CDR3 comprises 14 residues. CDR3: CASSQDRAGDTQYF. The CDR3 coding sequence is TGCGCCAGCAGCCAGGACAGGGCCGGCGATACGCAGTATTTT.

The chain recombines TRBV18 with TRBJ2-1, with TRBD2 matching over 8 bases. Germline V CDR1 and CDR2: KGHSH, LQKENI. This CDR3 spans 14 amino acids. The trim removed 6 bases at V and 16 bases at J, leaving 17 bases unmatched. In nucleotides, the CDR3 is TGTGCCAGCTCCCCTTCTGATATGAGCGGGAGACGCTTCTTC. It translates to CASSPSDMSGRRFF.